This TCR beta chain stems from a study of blood T cells in healthy people across ages. Study-level information: The template switching approach captured approximately one barcoded beta molecule for every two T cells.

The authors ran a second PCR of about 7 to 12 cycles using a sample-barcoded 5' primer and a J-beta primer mix. TCRdb re-derived calls from the 5' RACE reads in MiXCR, one entry per CDR3 protein. The repertoire includes about 620,000 distinct CDR3 sequences, approximately 21% of them detected once, and 3% to 4% sits in the top ten. Germline lookup yields CDR1 SQVTM and CDR2 ANQGSEA. The V gene end was trimmed by 6 bases and the J gene end by 5 bases; junction bases not matched to a gene: 9. The CDR3 loop spans 15 amino acids. The clonotype was recovered from a man aged 65 to 79 in good health. Sequenced sample: blood. The gene calls are TRBV29-1 and TRBJ2-1, with TRBD2 identical over 11 bases. The CDR3 region is CSVDSGRASNNEQFF. The CDR3, as DNA: TGCAGCGTGGATAGCGGGAGGGCCTCTAACAATGAGCAGTTCTTC.